This paragraph reports one TCR beta chain. The target antigen is unknown. The data are from a study of T cells expressing NK-cell markers. Whole-study context: Investigators obtained TCR beta repertoires from sorted CD3+CD56+NKG2C+, CD3+CD56+NKG2C- and CD3+CD56-NKG2C+ T cells.

Overall study results and limits: What remained unclear was the HCMV specificity of expanded NKG2C+ T cell clones. There were a few donors in whom these clonotypes also led the CD3+CD56-NKG2C+ fraction.

5'RACE template switching with UMIs generated TCR beta cDNA. One entry per CDR3 protein, without DNA, is what TCRdb gives after re-calling the 5' RACE reads. The sample shows some 390,000 distinct CDR3 sequences, and over 8.5% sits with its ten largest clones. This CDR3 comprises 14 residues. Per germline, CDR1 KGHSH and CDR2 LQKENI. The V gene is TRBV18, the J gene TRBJ2-7. Sequencing input: blood T cells: a sorted CD56 or NKG2C T cell subset, CD4+ or CD8+ T cells, or bulk PBMC T cells (not recorded which). The sequence came from a woman between 50 and 59 years old in good health. The CDR3 protein is CASSPLDSSPEQYF. Complete variable domain (other parts from reference TRBV18 and TRBJ2-7): NAGVMQNPRHLVRRRGQEARLRCSPMKGHSHVYWYRQLPEEGLKFMVYLQKENIIDESGMPKERFSAEFPKEGPSILRIQQVVRGDSAAYFCASSPLDSSPEQYFGPGTRLTVT.